Below, 19 T cell receptor beta chains from the same sample are listed, as sequenced in a study of beta chain features in type 1 diabetes. The antigens of these receptors remain unknown. Findings and caveats of the study: TCRB CDR3 length was moderately but significantly reduced in all four CD4+ subsets of Type 1 diabetes patients.

The authors reverse transcribed all of the isolated RNA, so sequencing captured expressed TCRB transcripts. Profiling relied on immunoSEQ multiplex PCR, and the TCRdb table lists in-frame clones only, not all of them. The repertoire holds roughly 700,000 clones, with 13% as singletons. The source material was naive CD4+ T cells from blood. Receptors originate from a man between 18 and 35 years old with type 1 diabetes.

The V and J genes are TRBV5-1 and TRBJ1-5; maybe TRBD1 (5 bases). Germline V gene data show CDR1 as SGHRS and CDR2 as YFSETQ. Trimming took 4 bases from V and 6 from J, leaving 17 bases between them. The CDR3 runs to 15 residues. The CDR3 here is CASSEAGQGSQPQHF. CDR3 nucleotide sequence: TGCGCCAGCAGCGAGGCTGGGCAGGGAAGTCAGCCCCAGCATTTT. Complete variable domain (other parts from reference TRBV5-1 and TRBJ1-5): KAGVTQTPRYLIKTRGQQVTLSCSPISGHRSVSWYQQTPGQGLQFLFEYFSETQRNKGNFPGRFSGRQFSNSRSEMNVSTLELGDSALYLCASSEAGQGSQPQHFGDGTRLSIL.

This rearrangement joins TRBV14 to TRBJ2-7, with D unresolved. Trimming cost V 0 bases and J 2 bases, with 5 bases left between them. This CDR3 is 13 amino acids long. The germline gives CDR1 SGHDN, CDR2 FVKESK. The CDR3 spells CASSQDFTYEQYF. Written as DNA, the CDR3 is TGTGCCAGCAGCCAAGATTTCACCTACGAGCAGTACTTC.

V is TRBV4-1 and J is TRBJ1-2; TRBD1 aligns across 11 bases. Germline CDR1 is MGHRA and CDR2 is YSYEKL. With V trimmed by 0 bases and J by 4 bases, 4 bases remained unmatched. The CDR3 is 16 residues long. The CDR3, as DNA: TGCGCCAGCAGCCAAGATGGACAGGGGGCGGCCTATGGCTACACCTTC. As protein: CASSQDGQGAAYGYTF.

This clone occurred a few times. The chain links TRBV2 to TRBJ1-6; a weak D match, TRBD1 (6 bases). With 1 base removed from V and 7 bases from J, the gap between germline ends came to 11 bases. The CDR3 is 15 residues long. Germline V gives CDR1 SNHLY, CDR2 FYNNEI. The CDR3 loop is CASSEDRGDNSPLHF. CDR3 nucleotide sequence: TGTGCCAGCAGTGAAGATAGGGGGGACAATTCACCCCTCCACTTT.

This clone occurred a few times. V and J are TRBV30 and TRBJ2-1; 10 nucleotides match TRBD2. This CDR3 has 13 amino acids. Germline CDR1 and CDR2: GTSNPN and SVGIG (reference sequence). Trimming cost V 3 bases and J 9 bases; bases outside gene matches: 5. CDR3 nucleotides: TGTGCCTGGAGATTGAGCGGGGGGGCTGAGCAGTTCTTC. As protein: CAWRLSGGAEQFF.

The CDR3 region is CASSDTAGTYTEAFF. CDR3 coding DNA: TGTGCCAGCAGCGACACGGCGGGTACGTACACTGAAGCTTTCTTT. The chain has TRBV25-1 and TRBJ1-1; no firm D call. Trimming cost V 6 bases and J 3 bases, with 17 bases left between them. CDR3 length equals 15 residues. Germline V gene lookup returns CDR1 MGHDK and CDR2 SYGVNS.

This sequence joins TRBV7-9 and TRBJ2-1; 7 nucleotides agree with TRBD2. Germline CDR1 and CDR2: SEHNR and FQNEAQ (reference sequence). This CDR3 contains 15 residues. After removal of 0 bases from V and 4 bases from J, the junction contained 3 bases not matched to a gene. CDR3 coding DNA: TGTGCCAGCAGCTTAGCGGGACTACCTTACAATGAGCAGTTCTTC. It codes for CASSLAGLPYNEQFF.

This clone has just a few counts. CDR3 DNA: TGTGCCAGCAGCTTGGAGGGGGCTAGCACAGATACGCAGTATTTT. This encodes CASSLEGASTDTQYF. This chain connects TRBV4-2 to TRBJ2-3, with D possibly TRBD1 on 7 matching bases. Germline CDR1 reads LGHNA; CDR2 reads YNFKEQ. The CDR3 sequence is 15 residues long. V was shortened by 5 bases and J by 0 bases, with 12 bases between the two germline ends.

This clone was observed a handful of times. The V and J genes are TRBV7-2 and TRBJ1-1; D is uncertain. CDR3 length: 13 residues. V dropped 4 bases and J dropped 5 bases, with 11 bases sitting between them. CDR1 and CDR2 from the germline V gene are SGHTA and FQGNSA. This CDR3 is CASSSSRITEAFF. CDR3 nucleotide sequence: TGTGCCAGCAGCTCGTCGAGGATAACTGAAGCTTTCTTT.

Concerning this clone itself: The same CDR3 is also encoded by other DNA sequences in this sample. V gene TRBV6-6 combines with J gene TRBJ2-7; TRBD2 might be the D (5 bases). Trimming removed 1 base from V and 0 bases from J, with 10 bases in between. Germline V gene data show CDR1 as MNHNY and CDR2 as SVGAGI (reference sequence). CDR3 length: 15 amino acids. CDR3 protein: CASSYLRGSSYEQYF. The CDR3 DNA reads as TGTGCCAGCAGTTACTTGAGAGGGAGCTCCTACGAGCAGTACTTC.

This clone was counted a few times. V and J are TRBV9 and TRBJ2-3, with D perhaps TRBD2 (6 bases). The V end lost 3 bases, the J end lost 5 bases, and 16 bases lay between the germline ends. CDR3 size: 15 residues. Germline CDR1 reads SGDLS; CDR2 reads YYNGEE. CDR3 sequence: CASSGEAGGLDTQYF. The DNA of the CDR3 is TGTGCCAGCAGCGGGGAGGCCGGGGGACTAGATACGCAGTATTTT.

The chain couples TRBV2 to TRBJ2-1; D unclear. There are 15 residues in the CDR3. With 8 bases removed from V and 3 bases from J, the gap between germline ends came to 17 bases. Germline CDR1 is SNHLY and CDR2 is FYNNEI. CDR3 nucleotides: TGTGCCAGCGACTCTAGGGCCCTGCACTACAATGAGCAGTTCTTC. Protein product: CASDSRALHYNEQFF.

This clone was detected a few times. The chain recombines TRBV7-3 with TRBJ2-1; 8 bases fit TRBD2. The CDR3 contains 15 residues. The germline V gene has CDR1 SGHTA and CDR2 FQGTGA. With V trimmed by 2 bases and J by 6 bases, 6 bases remained unmatched. The CDR3 nucleotides read TGTGCCAGCAGCTTATTGCGGGGGGCGTCCAATGAGCAGTTCTTC. Amino acid sequence: CASSLLRGASNEQFF. Combining the CDR3 with reference TRBV7-3 and TRBJ2-1 gives the whole variable domain GAGVSQTPSNKVTEKGKYVELRCDPISGHTALYWYRQSLGQGPEFLIYFQGTGAADDSGLPNDRFFAVRPEGSVSTLKIQRTERGDSAVYLCASSLLRGASNEQFFGPGTRLTVL.

DNA for the CDR3: TGTGCCAGCACGAGGCTACCCTCTGGGGCCAACGTCCTGACTTTC. Protein: CASTRLPSGANVLTF. The chain has TRBV2 and TRBJ2-6; D is uncertain. V was clipped by 7 bases and J by 0 bases, with 10 bases between them. The CDR3 extends over 15 amino acids. Germline lookup yields CDR1 SNHLY and CDR2 FYNNEI.

Concerning this clone: The same CDR3 also results from other DNA sequences found in this sample. The chain couples TRBV5-1 to TRBJ1-1, with 7 positions matching TRBD1. From germline, CDR1 is SGHRS and CDR2 YFSETQ. The CDR3 length is 14 residues. V was clipped by 2 bases and J by 1 base; unmatched bases: 2. CDR3 in DNA: TGCGCCAGCAGCTTCACAGGGGAGAACACTGAAGCTTTCTTT. It translates to CASSFTGENTEAFF.

The chain uses TRBV30 and TRBJ2-7; D may match TRBD1 or TRBD2 (5 bases each). CDR1 is GTSNPN and CDR2 is SVGIG in the germline V gene (reference sequence). There are 15 residues in the CDR3. The V and J ends lost 3 bases and 5 bases respectively, with 20 bases between them. CDR3 DNA sequence: TGTGCCTGGAGGAGGGCTGGGGCAGGGATTGACGAGCAGTACTTC. Amino acids: CAWRRAGAGIDEQYF.

This clone was seen a few times. The J gene is TRBJ2-7, the V gene TRBV29-1, with 8 nucleotides matching TRBD2. V was pared by 6 bases and J by 2 bases, with 12 bases of the junction left unmatched. CDR1 SQVTM and CDR2 ANQGSEA come from the germline V gene. CDR3 length: 15 amino acids. The chain's CDR3 is CSVDITSGSTYEQYF. The CDR3 DNA is TGCAGCGTCGATATCACTAGCGGAAGTACCTACGAGCAGTACTTC.

This clone was counted between two and nine times. The chain uses TRBV11-3 and TRBJ2-6; 7 bases match TRBD1. This CDR3 comprises 17 residues. Germline V gene lookup returns CDR1 SGHNT and CDR2 YENEEA. The V and J ends lost 5 bases and 2 bases, in that order; junction bases with no gene match: 9. DNA for the CDR3: TGTGCCAGCAGCACCCGACAGGGAGTGCCTGGGGCCAACGTCCTGACTTTC. This translates into CASSTRQGVPGANVLTF.

In its sample, this clone was seen a few times. The chain employs TRBV28 and TRBJ1-5, with TRBD1 as a possible D gene (5 bases). CDR1 and CDR2 (germline): MDHEN, SYDVKM. Trimming pared 5 bases from V and 0 bases from J, leaving 8 bases between. The CDR3 totals 14 residues. The CDR3 sequence is CASSRQFSNQPQHF. Written as DNA, the CDR3 is TGTGCCAGCAGTCGACAGTTTAGCAATCAGCCCCAGCATTTT.